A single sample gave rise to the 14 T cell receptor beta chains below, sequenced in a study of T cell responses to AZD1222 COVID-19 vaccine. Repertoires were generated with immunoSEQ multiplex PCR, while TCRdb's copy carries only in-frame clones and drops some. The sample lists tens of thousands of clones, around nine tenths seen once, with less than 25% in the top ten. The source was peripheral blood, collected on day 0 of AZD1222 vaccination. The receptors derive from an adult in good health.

The CDR3 DNA reads as TGTGCCAGCAGTTATACAGGGGGAAGAACCTACGAGCAGTACTTC. Translated, it gives CASSYTGGRTYEQYF. V usage is TRBV28 and J usage is TRBJ2-7, with 8 bases identical to TRBD1. Trimming cost V 4 bases and J 2 bases; bases outside gene matches: 7. Germline V lookup: CDR1 MDHEN, CDR2 SYDVKM. This CDR3 spans 15 amino acids.

In DNA form, the CDR3 reads TGTGCCAGCAGTTACTCTCTCGACACTGAAGCTTTCTTT. Its protein is CASSYSLDTEAFF. The chain uses TRBV6-6 and TRBJ1-1, with D unclear. Germline CDR1 MNHNY, CDR2 SVGAGI (reference sequence). The CDR3 contains 13 residues. The germline V and J ends were trimmed by 0 bases and 3 bases, with 5 bases remaining between them.

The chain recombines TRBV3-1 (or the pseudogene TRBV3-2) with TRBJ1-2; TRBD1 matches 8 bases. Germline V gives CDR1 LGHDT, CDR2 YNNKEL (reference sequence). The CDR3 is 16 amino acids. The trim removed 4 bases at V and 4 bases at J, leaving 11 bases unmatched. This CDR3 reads CASSPGTGGGGYGYTF. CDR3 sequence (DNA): TGTGCCAGCAGCCCGGGGACAGGTGGGGGAGGCTATGGCTACACCTTC.

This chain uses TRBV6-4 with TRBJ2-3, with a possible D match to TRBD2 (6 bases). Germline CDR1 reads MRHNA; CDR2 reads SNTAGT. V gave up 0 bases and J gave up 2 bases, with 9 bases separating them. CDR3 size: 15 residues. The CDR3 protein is CASSDSSSATDTQYF. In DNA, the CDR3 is TGTGCCAGCAGTGACTCGTCTAGCGCCACAGATACGCAGTATTTT.

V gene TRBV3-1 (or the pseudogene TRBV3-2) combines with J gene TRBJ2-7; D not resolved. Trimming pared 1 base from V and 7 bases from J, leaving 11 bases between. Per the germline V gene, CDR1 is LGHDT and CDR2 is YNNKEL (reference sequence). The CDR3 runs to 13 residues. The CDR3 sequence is CASSQGHPSEQYF. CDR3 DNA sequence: TGTGCCAGCAGCCAAGGGCATCCTTCGGAGCAGTACTTC.

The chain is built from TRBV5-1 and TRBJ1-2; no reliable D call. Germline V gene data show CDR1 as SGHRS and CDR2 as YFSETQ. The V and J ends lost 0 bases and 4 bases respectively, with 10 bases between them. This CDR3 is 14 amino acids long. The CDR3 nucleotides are TGCGCCAGCAGCTTGGCAGCGACCGGCTATGGCTACACCTTC. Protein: CASSLAATGYGYTF.

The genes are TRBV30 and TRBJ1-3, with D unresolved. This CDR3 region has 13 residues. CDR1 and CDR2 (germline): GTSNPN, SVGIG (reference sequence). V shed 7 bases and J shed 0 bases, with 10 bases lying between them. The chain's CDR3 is CASDWDSGNTIYF. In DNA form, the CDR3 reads TGTGCCTCTGACTGGGACTCTGGAAACACCATATATTTT.

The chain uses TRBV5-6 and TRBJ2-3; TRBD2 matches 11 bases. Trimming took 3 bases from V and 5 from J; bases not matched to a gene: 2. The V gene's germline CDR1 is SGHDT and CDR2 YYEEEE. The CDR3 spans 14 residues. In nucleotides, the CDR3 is TGTGCCAGCAGCTCACTAGCGGGGGAAGATACGCAGTATTTT. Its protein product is CASSSLAGEDTQYF.

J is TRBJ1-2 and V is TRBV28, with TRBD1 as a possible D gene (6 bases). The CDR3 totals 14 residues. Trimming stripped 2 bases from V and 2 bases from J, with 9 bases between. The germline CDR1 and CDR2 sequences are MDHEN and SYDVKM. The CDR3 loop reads CASSLTGPNYGYTF. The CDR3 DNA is TGTGCCAGCAGTTTAACAGGGCCCAACTATGGCTACACCTTC.

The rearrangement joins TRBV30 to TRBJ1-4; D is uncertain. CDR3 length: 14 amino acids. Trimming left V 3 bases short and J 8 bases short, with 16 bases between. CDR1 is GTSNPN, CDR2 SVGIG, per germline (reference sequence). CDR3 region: CAWSASGVGEKLFF. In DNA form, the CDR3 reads TGTGCCTGGAGCGCCTCCGGGGTTGGGGAAAAACTGTTTTTT.

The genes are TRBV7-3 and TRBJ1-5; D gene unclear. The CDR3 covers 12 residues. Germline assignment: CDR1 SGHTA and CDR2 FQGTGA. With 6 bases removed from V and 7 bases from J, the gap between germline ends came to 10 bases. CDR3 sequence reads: CASSLGGQPQHF. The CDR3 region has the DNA TGTGCCAGCAGTTTGGGCGGACAGCCCCAGCATTTT. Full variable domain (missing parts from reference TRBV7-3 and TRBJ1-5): GAGVSQTPSNKVTEKGKYVELRCDPISGHTALYWYRQSLGQGPEFLIYFQGTGAADDSGLPNDRFFAVRPEGSVSTLKIQRTERGDSAVYLCASSLGGQPQHFGDGTRLSIL.

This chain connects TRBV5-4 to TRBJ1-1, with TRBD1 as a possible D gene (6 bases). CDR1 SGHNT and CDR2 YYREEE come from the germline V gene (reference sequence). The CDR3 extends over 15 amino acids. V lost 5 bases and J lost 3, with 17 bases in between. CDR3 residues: CASSLGGALDTEAFF. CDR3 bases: TGTGCCAGCAGTCTCGGGGGGGCGTTGGACACTGAAGCTTTCTTT. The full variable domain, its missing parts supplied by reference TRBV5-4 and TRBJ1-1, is ETGVTQSPTHLIKTRGQQVTLRCSSQSGHNTVSWYQQALGQGPQFIFQYYREEENGRGNFPPRFSGLQFPNYSSELNVNALELDDSALYLCASSLGGALDTEAFFGQGTRLTVV.

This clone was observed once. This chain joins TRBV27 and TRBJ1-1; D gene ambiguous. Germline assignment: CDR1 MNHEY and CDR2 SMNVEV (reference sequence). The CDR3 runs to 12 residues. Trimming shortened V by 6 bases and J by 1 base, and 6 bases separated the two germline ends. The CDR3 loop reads CASRTTNTEAFF. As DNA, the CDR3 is TGTGCCAGCAGGACTACGAACACTGAAGCTTTCTTT.

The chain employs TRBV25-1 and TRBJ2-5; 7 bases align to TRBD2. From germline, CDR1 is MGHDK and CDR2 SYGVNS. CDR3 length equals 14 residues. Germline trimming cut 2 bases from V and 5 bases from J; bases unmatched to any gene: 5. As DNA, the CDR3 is TGTGCCAGCAGTGAAGTTGGGGGGGAGGAGACCCAGTACTTC. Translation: CASSEVGGEETQYF.